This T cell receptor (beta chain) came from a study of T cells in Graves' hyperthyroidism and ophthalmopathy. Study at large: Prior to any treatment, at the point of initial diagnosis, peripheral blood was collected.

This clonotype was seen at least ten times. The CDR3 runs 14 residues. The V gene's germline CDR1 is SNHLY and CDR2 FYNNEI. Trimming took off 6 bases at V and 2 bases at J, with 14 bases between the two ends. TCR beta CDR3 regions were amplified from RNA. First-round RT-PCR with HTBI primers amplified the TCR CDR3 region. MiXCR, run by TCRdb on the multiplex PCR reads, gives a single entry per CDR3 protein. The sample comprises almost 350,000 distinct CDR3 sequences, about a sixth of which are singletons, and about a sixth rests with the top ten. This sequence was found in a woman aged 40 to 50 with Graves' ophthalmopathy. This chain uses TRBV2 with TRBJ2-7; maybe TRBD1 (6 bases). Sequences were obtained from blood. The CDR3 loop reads CASSHPGQPYEQYF. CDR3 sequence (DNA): TGTGCCAGCAGCCACCCGGGACAACCCTACGAGCAGTACTTC.